Below are 19 T cell receptor beta chains sequenced from a single sample in a study of blood T cell repertoires in COVID-19. Sequencing used immunoSEQ multiplex PCR; TCRdb keeps in-frame clones, though not all of them. The data contain more than 25,000 clones, 80% to 90% of them seen just once; the ten biggest clones take up 10%. The sequencing input was peripheral blood. These receptors were obtained from a man aged 60-69 years with acute or convalescent COVID-19.

The chain carries TRBV6-5 and TRBJ1-1, with 7 bases lining up with TRBD1. Germline CDR1 is MNHEY and CDR2 is SVGAGI. Trimming took 4 bases from V and 1 from J; bases not matched to a gene: 3. The CDR3 has 14 residues. The CDR3 sequence is CASSLRDRNTEAFF. The CDR3 coding sequence is TGTGCCAGCAGTTTAAGGGACAGGAACACTGAAGCTTTCTTT.

V gene TRBV3-1 (or the pseudogene TRBV3-2) combines with J gene TRBJ2-5; 9 nucleotides align to TRBD1. This CDR3 has 16 residues. The germline gives CDR1 LGHDT, CDR2 YNNKEL (reference sequence). Trimming cost V 1 base and J 4 bases; bases outside gene matches: 7. The CDR3 DNA follows: TGTGCCAGCAGCCAAGCCAACGGACAGGGGCGAGAGACCCAGTACTTC. It specifies CASSQANGQGRETQYF.

The chain couples TRBV7-2 to TRBJ2-7, with TRBD1 matching 7 bases. Germline trimming cut 5 bases from V and 0 bases from J; bases unmatched to any gene: 13. The CDR3 contains 17 residues. Germline CDR1 is SGHTA and CDR2 is FQGNSA. CDR3 protein: CASSLRTGDPPSYEQYF. CDR3 sequence (DNA): TGTGCCAGCAGCCTAAGAACAGGGGACCCGCCCTCCTACGAGCAGTACTTC.

The CDR3 bases are TGTGCCAGCACCCACAGGGTACAGACAGATACGCAGTATTTT. Protein product: CASTHRVQTDTQYF. The rearrangement links TRBV6-5 to TRBJ2-3; a possible D gene is TRBD1 (6 bases). The CDR3 contains 14 residues. V was cut by 7 bases and J by 3 bases, with 14 bases left in between. The germline CDR1 and CDR2 sequences are MNHEY and SVGAGI.

The CDR3 nucleotides read TGTGCCAGCAGGGGCGGCCCGGGAGCTAACTATGGCTACACCTTC. Amino acids: CASRGGPGANYGYTF. The rearrangement links TRBV5-4 to TRBJ1-2; D is undetermined. This CDR3 comprises 15 residues. Germline V gives CDR1 SGHNT, CDR2 YYREEE (reference sequence). V shed 5 bases and J shed 0 bases, with 14 bases lying between them.

This rearrangement joins TRBV19 to TRBJ2-7, with a tentative D call TRBD1 (5 bases). The CDR3 sequence is 13 residues long. V lost 3 bases, J lost 7 bases, and 13 bases lay in between. Germline V gives CDR1 LNHDA, CDR2 SQIVND (reference sequence). CDR3 sequence reads: CASSIWRTSEQYF. DNA of the CDR3: TGTGCCAGTAGTATTTGGCGGACATCGGAGCAGTACTTC.

The CDR3 DNA is TGTGCCAGCAGTTTATTCTCGACAGGGAACACTGAAGCTTTCTTT. Translating it yields CASSLFSTGNTEAFF. This chain connects TRBV28 to TRBJ1-1; possibly TRBD1 for D (6 bases). There are 15 residues in the CDR3. Trimming removed 1 base from V and 1 base from J, with 10 bases in between. From germline, CDR1 is MDHEN and CDR2 SYDVKM.

The CDR3 protein is CASSLPGLNYEQYF. For the CDR3, the DNA is TGTGCCAGCAGTTTACCCGGTCTCAACTACGAGCAGTACTTC. The chain is built from TRBV28 and TRBJ2-7; the D is unclear. This CDR3 has 14 amino acids. Germline CDR1 is MDHEN and CDR2 is SYDVKM. V was cut by 2 bases and J by 3 bases, with 11 bases left in between.

The J gene is TRBJ1-5, the V gene TRBV5-1; tentatively, D is TRBD1 (6 bases). The germline gives CDR1 SGHRS, CDR2 YFSETQ. This CDR3 spans 15 amino acids. V was trimmed by 4 bases and J by 1 base, leaving 12 bases between them. CDR3: CASSIGTYSNQPQHF. The CDR3 nucleotides read TGCGCCAGCAGCATCGGGACATACAGCAATCAGCCCCAGCATTTT.

This rearrangement joins TRBV12-3 or TRBV12-4 to TRBJ2-7, with a possible D match to TRBD2 (5 bases). The CDR3 length is 13 residues. The germline V and J ends were trimmed by 2 bases and 3 bases, with 8 bases remaining between them. CDR3 loop: CASSLYEGYEQYF. The CDR3 DNA is TGTGCCAGCAGTTTATATGAGGGCTACGAGCAGTACTTC.

With respect to this clone: Here the CDR3 omits its conserved ending phenylalanine or tryptophan, so a read error is the likely source. The DNA is left out, because the CDR3 cannot be placed on it with certainty; the CDR3 is given as TCRdb lists it. The chain links TRBV28 to TRBJ1-2. The CDR3 extends over 13 residues, inclusive of both ends. CDR1 and CDR2 (germline): MDHEN, SYDVKM. CDR3 sequence reads: CASSSSGVAVGLI.

This chain uses TRBV7-8 with TRBJ2-7, with a weak D call TRBD2 (5 bases). V lost 1 base to trimming and J lost 3 bases, with 16 bases between them. The CDR3 has 16 amino acids. Per germline, CDR1 SGHVS and CDR2 FQNEAQ. CDR3 protein: CASSLGRLREHYEQYF. The CDR3 bases are TGTGCCAGCAGCTTAGGGCGACTAAGGGAGCACTACGAGCAGTACTTC.

J is TRBJ2-7 and V is TRBV7-9, with D maybe TRBD1 (6 bases). With 5 bases removed from V and 4 bases from J, the gap between germline ends came to 18 bases. The CDR3 consists of 15 residues. Germline V lookup: CDR1 SEHNR, CDR2 FQNEAQ (reference sequence). CDR3 residues: CASSPNYREMYEQYF. CDR3 DNA: TGTGCCAGCAGCCCAAATTACAGGGAAATGTACGAGCAGTACTTC.

This sequence joins TRBV10-2 and TRBJ1-4, with a possible D match to TRBD1 (6 bases). The CDR3 runs to 13 residues. V lost 5 bases and J lost 5, with 9 bases in between. Germline-derived CDR1 and CDR2 are WSHSY and SAAADI. The CDR3 bases are TGCGCCAGCAGTAGACAGGAGAATGAAAAACTGTTTTTT. Translation: CASSRQENEKLFF.

The V call is TRBV7-9, the J call TRBJ2-3; 11 bases align to TRBD2. Germline assignment: CDR1 SEHNR and CDR2 FQNEAQ (reference sequence). Trimming took 3 bases from V and 4 from J; bases not matched to a gene: 9. The CDR3 contains 17 residues. CDR3 DNA sequence: TGTGCCAGCAGCTTGGGGGGACTAGCGGCACTCGCAGATACGCAGTATTTT. Translating gives CASSLGGLAALADTQYF.

V gene TRBV7-3 combines with J gene TRBJ2-2; no definite D call. This CDR3 contains 17 residues. Trimming left V 2 bases short and J 1 base short, with 14 bases between. The germline V gene has CDR1 SGHTA and CDR2 FQGTGA. This chain's CDR3 is CASSLGPSLGNTGELFF. The CDR3 DNA follows: TGTGCCAGCAGCTTAGGGCCCTCACTCGGGAACACCGGGGAGCTGTTTTTT. Filled out from reference TRBV7-3 and TRBJ2-2, the complete variable domain reads GAGVSQTPSNKVTEKGKYVELRCDPISGHTALYWYRQSLGQGPEFLIYFQGTGAADDSGLPNDRFFAVRPEGSVSTLKIQRTERGDSAVYLCASSLGPSLGNTGELFFGEGSRLTVL.

The V call is TRBV7-6, the J call TRBJ2-7, with 9 bases aligning to TRBD2. Losses at the gene ends were 3 bases for V and 0 bases for J; bases not matched to a gene: 6. The CDR3 covers 16 residues. Germline V CDR1 and CDR2: SGHVS, FNYEAQ. CDR3 loop: CASSFNSGSGSYEQYF. CDR3 DNA: TGTGCCAGCAGCTTTAATAGCGGGAGCGGCTCCTACGAGCAGTACTTC.

The chain employs TRBV2 and TRBJ2-1; 10 bases are shared with TRBD1. The CDR3 has 18 amino acids. From germline, CDR1 is SNHLY and CDR2 FYNNEI. V dropped 2 bases and J dropped 7; count of bases not matched to a gene: 14. CDR3 DNA: TGTGCCAGCAGTGAAAGGGGCCCCGGGACAGGGGCTAATAATGAGCAGTTCTTC. Protein sequence: CASSERGPGTGANNEQFF.

The genes are TRBV18 and TRBJ1-2, with D maybe TRBD1 (5 bases). Trimming removed 3 bases at V and 1 base at J, with 12 bases between. The CDR3 contains 15 residues. Germline lookup yields CDR1 KGHSH and CDR2 LQKENI. CDR3 in amino acids: CASSPRGGGNYGYTF. In DNA form, the CDR3 reads TGTGCCAGCTCACCCCGCGGCGGGGGTAACTATGGCTACACCTTC.